This T cell receptor (beta chain) was documented in a study of cytomegalovirus exposure and HLA in healthy donors. Study-wide points: Researchers reported in a later analysis that a missense DCLRE1C variant was tied to TCR beta V- and J-gene trimming.

It was with 60 Vbeta and 13 Jbeta primers that the PCR ran. Clones were read by immunoSEQ multiplex PCR, and TCRdb kept only the in-frame ones, dropping some. The sample contains some 120,000 clones, 80% of which appear only once. V was pared by 6 bases and J by 3 bases, with 11 bases between. The CDR3 consists of 13 residues. Germline V gives CDR1 PRHDT, CDR2 FYEKMQ (reference sequence). This clone was seen only a few times. Antigen unknown. The chain employs TRBV13 and TRBJ1-1; D remains ambiguous. Sample: PBMCs. The receptor comes from a human donor in good health. This chain's CDR3 is CASSIGGDTEAFF. DNA of the CDR3: TGTGCCAGCAGTATCGGAGGTGACACTGAAGCTTTCTTT.